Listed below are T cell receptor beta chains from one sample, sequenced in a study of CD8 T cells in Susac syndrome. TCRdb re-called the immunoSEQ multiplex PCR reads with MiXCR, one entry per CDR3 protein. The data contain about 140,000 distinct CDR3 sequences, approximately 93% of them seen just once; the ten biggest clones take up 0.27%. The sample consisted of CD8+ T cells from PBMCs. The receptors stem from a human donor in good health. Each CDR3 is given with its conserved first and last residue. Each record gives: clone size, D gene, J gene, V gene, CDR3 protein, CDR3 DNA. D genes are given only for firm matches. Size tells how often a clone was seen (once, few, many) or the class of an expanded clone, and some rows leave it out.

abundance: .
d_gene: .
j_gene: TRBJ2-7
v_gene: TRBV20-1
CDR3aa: CSARARNTYEQYF
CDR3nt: TGCAGTGCTAGGGCAAGGAACACCTACGAGCAGTACTTC

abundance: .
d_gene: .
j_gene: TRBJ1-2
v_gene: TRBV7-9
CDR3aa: CASSSGVGRVYYGYTF
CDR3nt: TGTGCCAGCAGCTCCGGGGTCGGCAGGGTCTACTATGGCTACACCTTC

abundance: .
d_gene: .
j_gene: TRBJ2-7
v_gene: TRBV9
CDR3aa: CASSSRTGTPSYEQYF
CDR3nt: TGTGCCAGCAGCTCCAGAACCGGGACACCTTCCTACGAGCAGTACTTC

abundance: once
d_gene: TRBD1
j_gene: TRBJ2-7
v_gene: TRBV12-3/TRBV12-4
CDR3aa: CASSPGQETYEQYF
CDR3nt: TGTGCCAGCAGCCCGGGACAGGAGACCTACGAGCAGTACTTC

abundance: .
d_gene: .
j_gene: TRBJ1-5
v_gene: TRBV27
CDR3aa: CASSAFGGNQPQHF
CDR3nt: TGTGCCAGCAGCGCCTTTGGGGGTAATCAGCCCCAGCATTTT

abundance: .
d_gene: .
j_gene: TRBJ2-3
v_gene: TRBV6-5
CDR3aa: CASSYRGDTQYF
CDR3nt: TGTGCCAGCAGTTACCGGGGAGATACGCAGTATTTT

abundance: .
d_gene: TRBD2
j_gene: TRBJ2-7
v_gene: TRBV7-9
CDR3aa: CASSKLANYEQYF
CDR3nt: TGTGCCAGCAGCAAACTAGCGAACTACGAGCAGTACTTC

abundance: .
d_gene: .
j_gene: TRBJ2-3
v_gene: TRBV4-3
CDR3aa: CASSPRGSDTQYF
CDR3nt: TGCGCCAGCAGCCCCAGAGGCTCAGATACGCAGTATTTT

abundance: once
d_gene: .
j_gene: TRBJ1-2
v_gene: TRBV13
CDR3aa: CASSSPHGVLGGYTF
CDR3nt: TGTGCCAGCAGCTCCCCACACGGCGTTCTCGGGGGCTACACCTTC

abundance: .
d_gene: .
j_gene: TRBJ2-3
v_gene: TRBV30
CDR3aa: CAWRTSSLLHTQYF
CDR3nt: TGTGCCTGGAGAACTAGCTCTCTTTTACATACGCAGTATTTT

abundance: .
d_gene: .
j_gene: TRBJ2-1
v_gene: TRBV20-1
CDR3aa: CSARRGFSYNEQFF
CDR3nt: TGCAGTGCTAGAAGGGGTTTTTCCTACAATGAGCAGTTCTTC

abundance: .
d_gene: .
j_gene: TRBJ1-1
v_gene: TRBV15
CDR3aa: CATRYREVTEAFF
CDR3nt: TGTGCCACGCGGTACAGGGAGGTCACTGAAGCTTTCTTT

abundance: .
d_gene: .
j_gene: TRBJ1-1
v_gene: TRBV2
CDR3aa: CASSGSLNTEAFF
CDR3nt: TGTGCCAGCTCGGGAAGCCTGAACACTGAAGCTTTCTTT

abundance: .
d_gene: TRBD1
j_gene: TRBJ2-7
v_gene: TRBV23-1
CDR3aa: CASSLGGDRSSYEQYF
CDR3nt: TGCGCCAGCAGTCTAGGGGGCGACAGGAGCTCCTACGAGCAGTACTTC

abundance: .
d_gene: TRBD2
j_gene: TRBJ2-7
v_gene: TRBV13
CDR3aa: CASSSTSGYYEQYF
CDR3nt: TGTGCCAGCAGCTCGACTAGCGGTTATTACGAGCAGTACTTC

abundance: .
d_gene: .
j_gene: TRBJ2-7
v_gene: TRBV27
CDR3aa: CASSLLRNYEQYF
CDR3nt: TGTGCCAGCAGTTTACTCCGAAACTACGAGCAGTACTTC